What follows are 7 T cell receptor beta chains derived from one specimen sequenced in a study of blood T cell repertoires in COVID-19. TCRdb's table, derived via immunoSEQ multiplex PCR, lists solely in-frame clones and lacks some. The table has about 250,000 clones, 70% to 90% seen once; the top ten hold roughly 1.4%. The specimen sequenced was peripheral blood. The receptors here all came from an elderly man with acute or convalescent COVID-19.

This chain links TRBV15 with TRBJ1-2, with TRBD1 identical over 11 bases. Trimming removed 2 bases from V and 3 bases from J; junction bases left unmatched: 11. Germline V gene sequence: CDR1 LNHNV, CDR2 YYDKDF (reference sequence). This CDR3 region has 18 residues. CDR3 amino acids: CATSRRRDRGFADYGYTF. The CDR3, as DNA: TGTGCCACCAGCAGACGCCGGGACAGGGGGTTTGCGGACTATGGCTACACCTTC.

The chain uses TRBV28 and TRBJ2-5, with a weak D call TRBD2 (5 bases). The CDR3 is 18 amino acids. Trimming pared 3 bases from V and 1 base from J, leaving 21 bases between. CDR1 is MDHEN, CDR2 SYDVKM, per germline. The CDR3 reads CASSFEDSPRVAQETQYF. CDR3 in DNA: TGTGCCAGCAGTTTTGAGGACTCCCCGAGGGTGGCCCAAGAGACCCAGTACTTC.

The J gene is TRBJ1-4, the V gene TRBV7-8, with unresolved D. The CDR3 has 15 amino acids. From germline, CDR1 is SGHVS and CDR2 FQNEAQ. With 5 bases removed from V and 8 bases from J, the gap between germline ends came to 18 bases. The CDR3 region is CASSRGGGGGEKLFF. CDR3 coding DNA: TGTGCCAGCAGCCGAGGAGGTGGCGGCGGGGAAAAACTGTTTTTT.

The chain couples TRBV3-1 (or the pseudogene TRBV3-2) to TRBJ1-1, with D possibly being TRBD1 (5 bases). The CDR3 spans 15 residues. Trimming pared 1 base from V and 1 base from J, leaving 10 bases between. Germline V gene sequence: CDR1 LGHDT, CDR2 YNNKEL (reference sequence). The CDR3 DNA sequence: TGTGCCAGCAGCCAAGTAGGCAGGGAGAACACTGAAGCTTTCTTT. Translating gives CASSQVGRENTEAFF.

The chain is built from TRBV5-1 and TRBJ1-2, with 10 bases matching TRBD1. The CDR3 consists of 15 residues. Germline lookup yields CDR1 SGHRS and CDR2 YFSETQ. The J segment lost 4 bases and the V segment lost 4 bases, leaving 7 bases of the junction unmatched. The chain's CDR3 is CASSPAGTGVYGYTF. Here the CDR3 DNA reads TGCGCCAGCAGCCCCGCCGGGACAGGGGTCTATGGCTACACCTTC.

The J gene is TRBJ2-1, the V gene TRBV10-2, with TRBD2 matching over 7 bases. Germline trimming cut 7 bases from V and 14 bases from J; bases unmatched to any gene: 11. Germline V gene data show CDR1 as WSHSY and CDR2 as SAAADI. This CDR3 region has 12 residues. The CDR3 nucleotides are TGCGCCAGCACCCCTAGCGGAAGTGTAGAGTTCTTC. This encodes CASTPSGSVEFF.

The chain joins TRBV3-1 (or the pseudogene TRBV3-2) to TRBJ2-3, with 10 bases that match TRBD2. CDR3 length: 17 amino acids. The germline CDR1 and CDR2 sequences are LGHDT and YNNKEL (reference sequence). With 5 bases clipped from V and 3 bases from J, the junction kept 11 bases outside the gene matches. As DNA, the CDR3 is TGTGCCAGCAGCGGAGGAGCGGGAGGGCCTGGGACAGATACGCAGTATTTT. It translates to CASSGGAGGPGTDTQYF.